Sequencing of this T cell receptor beta chain was carried out in a study of T cells in localized non-small cell lung cancer (dated by TCRdb to the early 2020s). Notes on the research overall: Comparing tumors with uninvolved tumor-adjacent lungs, the study looked at the T cell repertoires of roughly 250 patients with early-stage NSCLC. The cohort comprised roughly 240 treatment-naïve NSCLC patients with resected, localized lung tumors. NSCLC patients had a mean age of around 70 years, and fewer than 150 were male and 107 female. Summary of the overall study and its limitations: Longer overall survival was associated with higher blood T cell density, whereas shorter survival was associated with higher adjacent-lung clonality. The highest T cell clonality was observed in uninvolved tumor-adjacent lung, where clonality exceeded that of tumor, suggesting that antigenic responses were more focused in uninvolved tumor-adjacent lung. Since the design was exploratory, TCR variables were selected using unadjusted p-values with no false-discovery rate correction. Of the top 100 tumor clones, a median of 57 were detected in paired uninvolved adjacent lung; 28 were also among that lung's top 100. Because multi-region sequencing of the tumors was not done, intratumor heterogeneity could not be ruled out.

TCR beta CDR3 regions were sequenced from DNA using the immunoSEQ Assay. Per the source publication's procedure: To compute T cell density, TCR beta template counts were normalized to usable DNA, which was estimated by amplifying housekeeping genes. The preseqR package was used to estimate richness by extrapolating to 400,000 templates for PBMC samples and to 120,000 templates for tissue samples. Clonality was defined by subtracting Pielou's evenness from one. Tissue-enriched TCRs were identified by differential abundance testing using productive amino-acid clonotypes, minimum total count 5 and alpha 0.1. The Jaccard Index and the Morisita Overlap Index were used to measure repertoire overlap between compartments. GLIPH grouped TCR beta CDR3s together with public tetramer-defined viral CDR3s, and a viral motif had to include at least three viral sequences and also show V-gene enrichment. The table was pulled from immuneACCESS by TCRdb, which kept in-frame rearrangements only. Such tables lose some clones; where checked, under half of the loss comes from unresolved V genes, and the rest has no known cause. V and J calls plus clone size are reproduced from that table; the DNA served to infer D and trimming. This sample lists about 31,000 clones; around 90% were detected once. The top ten clones comprise 4.2% of the sample.

At diagnosis, peripheral blood, uninvolved tumor-adjacent lung and tumor were collected and were preserved as a mix of fresh-frozen and FFPE material. For TCR repertoire profiling, blood samples were analyzed in the form of peripheral blood mononuclear cells. For this clone: There is no known antigen for this receptor. No base quality values were provided; no much bigger clone lies one nucleotide off.

The sequenced sample was peripheral blood mononuclear cells, obtained before any cancer treatment. This clonotype was sampled from a woman aged 35-70 years with stage III lung adenocarcinoma.

For the CDR3, the sequence is CASEINPLGTGELFF. The DNA reads TGTGCCAGCGAGATTAACCCCCTGGGGACCGGGGAGCTGTTTTTT. The chain is assembled from TRBV2 and TRBJ2-2; no D gene call is confident. From the cysteine through the phenylalanine, the CDR3 covers 15 amino acids. The DNA shown is the 45-base CDR3, in frame from base 1. V is clipped by 8 bases and J by 5 bases, and the sequence between their germline boundaries is 18 bases long. The CDR1 and CDR2 encoded by the germline V gene are SNHLY and FYNNEI.